These T cell receptor beta chains were read from a single sample in a study of control samples from healthy donors and cancer patients. The repertoire was sequenced with immunoSEQ multiplex PCR; TCRdb's copy has only in-frame clones and lacks some. Altogether 95,000 to 150,000 clones are present, approximately 90% being singletons, with the ten largest covering 7.8%. Source material: blood. These receptors were collected from a woman younger than 30 in good health. CDR3s include the opening cysteine and the closing phenylalanine or tryptophan. A D gene is named only where the DNA matches it firmly. Clone size is stated in some rows and not others, as once, few, many or a class when expanded.

d_call cdr3_length j_call v_call clone_size cdr3_nt cdr3_aa
NA 13 TRBJ1-2 TRBV28 NA TGTGCCAGCAGTTTAAAAGGGTACTATGGCTACACCTTC CASSLKGYYGYTF
TRBD1 16 TRBJ1-5 TRBV29-1 NA TGCAGTTGTCCCTCCCCTGGACAGGCGTACAATCAGCCCCAGCATTTT CSCPSPGQAYNQPQHF
TRBD1 18 TRBJ1-6 TRBV24-1 NA TGTGCCACCGAACAAGGAGTTTGGACAGGGCGAGATAATTCACCCCTCCACTTT CATEQGVWTGRDNSPLHF
NA 15 TRBJ2-4 TRBV21-1 once TGTGCCAGCGGTTGGGGTTCTTCTTTCAAAAACATTCAGTACTTC CASGWGSSFKNIQYF
NA 14 TRBJ1-3 TRBV7-9 few TGTGCCAGCAGCTTAGCGAGGGACGTAAACACCATATATTTT CASSLARDVNTIYF
NA 17 TRBJ1-1 TRBV6-6 NA TGTGCCAGCAGTCAATCGATAACAAGACAGCTAAACACTGAAGCTTTCTTT CASSQSITRQLNTEAFF
NA 14 TRBJ2-3 TRBV10-3 NA TGTGCCATCGGGGGGCGGTTCGACACAGATACGCAGTATTTT CAIGGRFDTDTQYF
NA 14 TRBJ2-2 TRBV7-3 NA TGTGCCAGCAGCTTGGCAGGGAATACCGGGGAGCTGTTTTTT CASSLAGNTGELFF
NA 15 TRBJ1-4 TRBV7-2 NA TGTGCCAGCAGCCTTACAGGGCGCACTAATGAAAAACTGTTTTTT CASSLTGRTNEKLFF
NA 11 TRBJ2-2 TRBV10-2 NA TGCGCCAGCAGGGGTACCGGGGAGCTGTTTTTT CASRGTGELFF
NA 17 TRBJ2-6 TRBV5-1 NA TGCGCCAGCAGCGAGGGGACAAGAAGCTCTGGGGCCAACGTCCTGACTTTC CASSEGTRSSGANVLTF
TRBD1 15 TRBJ2-7 TRBV7-3 few TGTGCCAGCAGTTTAGGGACAGGGGGTTCCTACGAGCAGTACTTC CASSLGTGGSYEQYF
NA 15 TRBJ1-6 TRBV25-1 NA TGTGCCAGCAGTGAATTTGGTGGTTTCCCTTCACCCCTCCACTTT CASSEFGGFPSPLHF
NA 13 TRBJ1-3 TRBV6-5 NA TGTGCCAGCAGTACAGGGTCTGGAAACACCATATATTTT CASSTGSGNTIYF
NA 17 TRBJ2-2 TRBV21-1 NA TGTGCCAGCAGCAATAGTATTAGCGGAGCGAACACCGGGGAGCTGTTTTTT CASSNSISGANTGELFF
NA 13 TRBJ2-2 TRBV12-3/TRBV12-4 NA TGTGCCAGCAGTCTCAGGGTCACCGGGGAGCTGTTTTTT CASSLRVTGELFF
NA 13 TRBJ2-7 TRBV15 few TGTGCCACCAGCAGAGAAGCAGGGTACGAGCAGTACTTC CATSREAGYEQYF
TRBD1 15 TRBJ1-2 TRBV4-1 NA TGCGCCAGCAGCCAAGGACAGGGGTTTAACTATGGCTACACCTTC CASSQGQGFNYGYTF
NA 14 TRBJ2-2 TRBV2 NA TGTGCCAGCAGTCCCGGGACACAGGCCGGGGAGCTGTTTTTT CASSPGTQAGELFF
TRBD1 15 TRBJ1-4 TRBV7-2 NA TGTGCCAGCAGCTTAGGGACAGGGATGCTCGAAAAACTGTTTTTT CASSLGTGMLEKLFF
NA 12 TRBJ2-1 TRBV5-1 NA TGCGCCAGCGGCCTGGGTGTCGATGAGCAGTTCTTC CASGLGVDEQFF
NA 17 TRBJ1-4 TRBV4-1 few TGCGCCAGCAGTCCACAAGTGCGACTAACAACTAATGAAAAACTGTTTTTT CASSPQVRLTTNEKLFF
NA 14 TRBJ1-1 TRBV28 NA TGTGCCAGCAGAGAACAGGCCTATAACACTGAAGCTTTCTTT CASREQAYNTEAFF
TRBD2 15 TRBJ2-3 TRBV18 NA TGTGCCAGCTCACCCTCGGGGGGGCCGGCAGATACGCAGTATTTT CASSPSGGPADTQYF
NA 14 TRBJ1-1 TRBV6-6 NA TGTGCCAGCAGTTACCTAGGGTTGAACACTGAAGCTTTCTTT CASSYLGLNTEAFF
TRBD1 14 TRBJ2-7 TRBV5-1 NA TGCGCCAGCAGGGATTGGACAGGGACCTACGAGCAGTACTTC CASRDWTGTYEQYF
TRBD2 13 TRBJ2-1 TRBV12-3/TRBV12-4 NA TGTGCCAGCAGTCGACTAGCGGACAATGAGCAGTTCTTC CASSRLADNEQFF
NA 14 TRBJ1-3 TRBV15 NA TGTGCCACCAGCAGAAACAGGGCTGGAAACACCATATATTTT CATSRNRAGNTIYF
NA 15 TRBJ2-5 TRBV7-2 NA TGTGCCAGCAGCCAGCTCGGCTTCTACCAAGAGACCCAGTACTTC CASSQLGFYQETQYF
TRBD1 15 TRBJ1-2 TRBV6-5 NA TGTGCCAGCAGTAGATATGGACAGGGGGCAGCTGGCTACACCTTC CASSRYGQGAAGYTF
NA 14 TRBJ2-5 TRBV19 NA TGTGCCAGTAGTATTTTCGGGGGCTCAGAGACCCAGTACTTC CASSIFGGSETQYF
NA 11 TRBJ1-2 TRBV12-3/TRBV12-4 NA TGTGCCAGCACCTTGGGGTATGGCTACACCTTC CASTLGYGYTF
NA 11 TRBJ2-5 TRBV6-5 NA TGTGCCAGCAGTTATGGAGAGACCCAGTACTTC CASSYGETQYF
NA 13 TRBJ1-5 TRBV6-5 NA TGTGCCAGCAGATTCATGGTTGATCAGCCCCAGCATTTT CASRFMVDQPQHF
NA 15 TRBJ2-1 TRBV3-1/TRBV3-2 NA TGTGCCAGCAGCCAAGACGGCGGGGCCCTCAATGAGCAGTTCTTC CASSQDGGALNEQFF
NA 12 TRBJ2-7 TRBV5-1 NA TGCGCCAGCAGAGGCGGAACCTACGAGCAGTACTTC CASRGGTYEQYF